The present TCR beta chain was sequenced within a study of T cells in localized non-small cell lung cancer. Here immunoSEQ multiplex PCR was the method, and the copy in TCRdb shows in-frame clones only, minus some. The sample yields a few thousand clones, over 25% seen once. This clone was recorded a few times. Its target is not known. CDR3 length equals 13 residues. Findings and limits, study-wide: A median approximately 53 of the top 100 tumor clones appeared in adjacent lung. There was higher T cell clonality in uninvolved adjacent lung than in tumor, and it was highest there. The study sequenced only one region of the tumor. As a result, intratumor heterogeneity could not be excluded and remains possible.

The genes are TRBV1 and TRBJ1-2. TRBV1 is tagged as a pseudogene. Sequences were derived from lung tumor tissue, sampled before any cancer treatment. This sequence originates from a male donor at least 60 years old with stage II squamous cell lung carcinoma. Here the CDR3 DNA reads TGCGCCAGCAGCCAAGAGACCAACCACGGCTACACCTTC. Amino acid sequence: CASSQETNHGYTF.